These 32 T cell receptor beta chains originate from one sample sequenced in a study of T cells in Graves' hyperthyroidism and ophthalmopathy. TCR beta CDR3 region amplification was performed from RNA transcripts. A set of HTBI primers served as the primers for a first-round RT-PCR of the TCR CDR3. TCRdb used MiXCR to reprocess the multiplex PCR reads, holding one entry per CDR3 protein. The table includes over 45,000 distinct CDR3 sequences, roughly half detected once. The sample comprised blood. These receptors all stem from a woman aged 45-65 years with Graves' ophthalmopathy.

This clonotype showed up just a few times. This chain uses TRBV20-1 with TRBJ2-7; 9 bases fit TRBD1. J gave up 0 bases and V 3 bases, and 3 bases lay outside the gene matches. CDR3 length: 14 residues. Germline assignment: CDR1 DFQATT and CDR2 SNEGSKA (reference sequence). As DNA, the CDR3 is TGCAGTGCTAGCCTGGACAGGGGCTCCTACGAGCAGTACTTC. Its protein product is CSASLDRGSYEQYF.

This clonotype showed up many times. The CDR3 spells CASSYSAGELFF. The DNA of the CDR3 is TGTGCCAGCAGTTACTCGGCCGGGGAGCTGTTTTTT. The chain joins TRBV6-6 to TRBJ2-2; no clear D. The CDR3 contains 12 residues. CDR1 is MNHNY and CDR2 is SVGAGI in the germline V gene (reference sequence). V was shortened by 0 bases and J by 6 bases, with 2 bases between the two germline ends.

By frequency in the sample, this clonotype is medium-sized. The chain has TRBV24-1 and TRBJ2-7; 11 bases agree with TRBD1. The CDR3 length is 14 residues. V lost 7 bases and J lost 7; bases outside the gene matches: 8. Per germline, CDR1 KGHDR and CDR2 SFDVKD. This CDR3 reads CATRSGTGGMEQYF. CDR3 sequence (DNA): TGTGCCACCAGGTCCGGGACAGGGGGTATGGAGCAGTACTTC.

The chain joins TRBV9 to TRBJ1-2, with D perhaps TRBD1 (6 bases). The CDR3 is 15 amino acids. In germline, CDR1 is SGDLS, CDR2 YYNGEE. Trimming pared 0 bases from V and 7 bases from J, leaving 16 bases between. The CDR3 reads CASSVDGGGTGGYTF. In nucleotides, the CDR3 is TGTGCCAGCAGCGTAGACGGGGGCGGGACGGGTGGCTACACCTTC. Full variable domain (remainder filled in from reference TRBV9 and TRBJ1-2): DSGVTQTPKHLITATGQRVTLRCSPRSGDLSVYWYQQSLDQGLQFLIQYYNGEERAKGNILERFSAQQFPDLHSELNLSSLELGDSALYFCASSVDGGGTGGYTFGSGTRLTVV.

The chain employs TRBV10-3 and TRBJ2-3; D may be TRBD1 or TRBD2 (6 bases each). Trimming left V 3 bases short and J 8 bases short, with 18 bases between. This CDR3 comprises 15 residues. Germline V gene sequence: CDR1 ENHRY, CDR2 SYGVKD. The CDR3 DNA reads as TGTGCCATCAGTGAAGGGGTGGGGGGCCAAGGTACGCAGTATTTT. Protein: CAISEGVGGQGTQYF.

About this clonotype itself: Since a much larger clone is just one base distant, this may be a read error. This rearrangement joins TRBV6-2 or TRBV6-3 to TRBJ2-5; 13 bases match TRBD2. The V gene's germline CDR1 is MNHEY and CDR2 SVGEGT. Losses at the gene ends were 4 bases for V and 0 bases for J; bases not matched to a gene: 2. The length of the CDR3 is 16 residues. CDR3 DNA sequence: TGTGCCAGCAGTTGGGGACTAGCGGGATACCAAGAGACCCAGTACTTC. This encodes CASSWGLAGYQETQYF.

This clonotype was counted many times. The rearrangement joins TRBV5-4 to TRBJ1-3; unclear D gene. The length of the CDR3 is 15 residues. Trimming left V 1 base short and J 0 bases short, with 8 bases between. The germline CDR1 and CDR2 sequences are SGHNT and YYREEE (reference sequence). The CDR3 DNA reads TGTGCCAGCAGCTTGAAGACGGGCTCTGGAAACACCATATATTTT. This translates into CASSLKTGSGNTIYF.

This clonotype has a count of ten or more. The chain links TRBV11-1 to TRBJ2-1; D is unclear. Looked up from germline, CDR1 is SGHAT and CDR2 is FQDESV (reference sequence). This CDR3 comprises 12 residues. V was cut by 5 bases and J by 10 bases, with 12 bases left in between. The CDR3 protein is CASSLSGWEQFF. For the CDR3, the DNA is TGTGCCAGCAGCCTTTCCGGGTGGGAGCAGTTCTTC.

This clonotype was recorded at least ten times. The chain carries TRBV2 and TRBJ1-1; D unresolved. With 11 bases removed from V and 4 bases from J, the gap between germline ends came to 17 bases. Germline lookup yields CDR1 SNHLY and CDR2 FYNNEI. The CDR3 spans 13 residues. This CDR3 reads CASSVGKFTEAFF. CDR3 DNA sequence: TGTGCCTCCTCGGTGGGGAAATTCACTGAAGCTTTCTTT.

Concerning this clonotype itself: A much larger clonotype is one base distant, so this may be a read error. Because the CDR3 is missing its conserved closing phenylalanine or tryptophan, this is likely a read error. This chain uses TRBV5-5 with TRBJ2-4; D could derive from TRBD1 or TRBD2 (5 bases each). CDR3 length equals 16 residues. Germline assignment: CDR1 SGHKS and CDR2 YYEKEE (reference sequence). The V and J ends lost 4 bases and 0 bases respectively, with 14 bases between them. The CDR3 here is CASSGTSSLAKNIQYL. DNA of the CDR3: TGTGCCAGCAGCGGGACGTCGTCCCTAGCCAAAAACATTCAGTACCTC.

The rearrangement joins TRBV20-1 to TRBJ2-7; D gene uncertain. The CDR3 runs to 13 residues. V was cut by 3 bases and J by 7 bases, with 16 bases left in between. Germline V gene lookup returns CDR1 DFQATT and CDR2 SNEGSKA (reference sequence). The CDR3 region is CSASIQNTGEQYF. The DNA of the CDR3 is TGCAGTGCTAGTATACAGAACACCGGGGAGCAGTACTTC.

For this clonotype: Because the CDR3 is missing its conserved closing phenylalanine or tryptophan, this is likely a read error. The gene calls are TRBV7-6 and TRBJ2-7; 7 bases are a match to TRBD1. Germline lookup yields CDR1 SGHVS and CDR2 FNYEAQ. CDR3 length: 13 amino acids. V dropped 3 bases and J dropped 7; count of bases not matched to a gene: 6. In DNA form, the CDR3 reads TGTGCCAGCAGCTTTCGAACCAGGGGGGAGCAGTACCTC. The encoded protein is CASSFRTRGEQYL.

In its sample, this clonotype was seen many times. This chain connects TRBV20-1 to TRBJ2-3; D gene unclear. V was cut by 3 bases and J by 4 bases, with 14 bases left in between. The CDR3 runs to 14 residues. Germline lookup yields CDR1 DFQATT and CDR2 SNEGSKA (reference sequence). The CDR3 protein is CSARSSRVADTQYF. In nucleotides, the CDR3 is TGCAGTGCTAGGTCCAGTAGGGTGGCAGATACGCAGTATTTT.

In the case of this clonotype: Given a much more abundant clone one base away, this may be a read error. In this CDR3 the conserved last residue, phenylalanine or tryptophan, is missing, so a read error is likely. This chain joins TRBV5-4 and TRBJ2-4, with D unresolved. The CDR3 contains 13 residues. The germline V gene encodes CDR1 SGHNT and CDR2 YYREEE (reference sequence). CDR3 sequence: CASSQDRVNIQYC. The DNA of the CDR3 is TGCGCCAGCAGCCAAGATAGGGTGAACATTCAGTACTGC.

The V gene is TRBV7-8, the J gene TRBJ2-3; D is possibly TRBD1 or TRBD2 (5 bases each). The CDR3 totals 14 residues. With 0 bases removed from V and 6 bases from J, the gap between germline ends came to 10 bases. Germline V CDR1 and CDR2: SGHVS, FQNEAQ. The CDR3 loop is CASSLAGVPDTQYF. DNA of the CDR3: TGTGCCAGCAGCTTAGCGGGGGTCCCTGATACGCAGTATTTT.

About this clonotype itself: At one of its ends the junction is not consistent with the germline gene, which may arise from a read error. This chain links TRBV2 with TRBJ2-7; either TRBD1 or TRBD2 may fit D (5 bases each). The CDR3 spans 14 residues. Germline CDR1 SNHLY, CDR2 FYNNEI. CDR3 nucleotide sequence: TGTGTCAGCAGTGAATGCCGGGGCCCTTACGAGCAGTACTTC. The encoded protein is CVSSECRGPYEQYF.

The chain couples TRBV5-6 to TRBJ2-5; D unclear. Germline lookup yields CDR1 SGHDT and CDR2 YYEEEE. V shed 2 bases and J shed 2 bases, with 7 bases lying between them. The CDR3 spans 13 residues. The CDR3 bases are TGTGCCAGCAGCTTAGGTAGACAAGAGACCCAGTACTTC. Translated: CASSLGRQETQYF.

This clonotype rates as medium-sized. CDR3 DNA sequence: TGTGCCACCAGCAGCAGGGCCACCTTCCCCAATGAGCAGTTCTTC. Translating it yields CATSSRATFPNEQFF. The chain uses TRBV15 and TRBJ2-1, with D maybe TRBD1 (5 bases). Trimming removed 3 bases from V and 6 bases from J, with 15 bases in between. The CDR3 runs 15 residues. Germline V lookup: CDR1 LNHNV, CDR2 YYDKDF (reference sequence).

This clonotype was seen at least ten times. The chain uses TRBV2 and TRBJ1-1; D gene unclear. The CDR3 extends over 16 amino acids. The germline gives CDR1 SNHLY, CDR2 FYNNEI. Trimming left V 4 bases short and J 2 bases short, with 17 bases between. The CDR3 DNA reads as TGTGCCAGCAGTGTATCCCCGGGGAGAGGTAACACTGAAGCTTTCTTT. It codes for CASSVSPGRGNTEAFF.

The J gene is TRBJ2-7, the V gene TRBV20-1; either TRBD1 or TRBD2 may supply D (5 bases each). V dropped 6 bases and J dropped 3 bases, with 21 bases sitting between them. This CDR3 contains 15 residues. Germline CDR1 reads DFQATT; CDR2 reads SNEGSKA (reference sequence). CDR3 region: CSAPQLGDGYYEQYF. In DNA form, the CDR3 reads TGCAGTGCCCCGCAGCTCGGGGACGGCTACTACGAGCAGTACTTC.

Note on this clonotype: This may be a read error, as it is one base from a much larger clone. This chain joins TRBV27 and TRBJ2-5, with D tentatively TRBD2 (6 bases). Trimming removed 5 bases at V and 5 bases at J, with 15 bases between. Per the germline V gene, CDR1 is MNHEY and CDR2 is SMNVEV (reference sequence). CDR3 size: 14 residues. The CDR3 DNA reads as TGTGCCAGCAGTCCACGGGGGTGGAGGGAGACCCAGTACTTC. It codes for CASSPRGWRETQYF.

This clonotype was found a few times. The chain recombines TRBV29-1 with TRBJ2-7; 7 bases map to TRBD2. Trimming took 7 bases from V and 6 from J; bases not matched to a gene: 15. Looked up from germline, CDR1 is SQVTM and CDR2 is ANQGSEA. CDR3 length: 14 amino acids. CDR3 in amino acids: CSAEGERDQSEQYF. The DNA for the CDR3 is TGCAGCGCCGAAGGGGAGCGGGACCAAAGCGAGCAGTACTTC.

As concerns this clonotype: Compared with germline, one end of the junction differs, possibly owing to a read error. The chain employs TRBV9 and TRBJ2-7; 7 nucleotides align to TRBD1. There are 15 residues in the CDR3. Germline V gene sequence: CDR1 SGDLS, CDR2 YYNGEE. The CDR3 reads CASSVDPDRLYEKYF. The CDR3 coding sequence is TGTGCCAGCAGCGTAGATCCGGACAGGCTCTACGAGAAGTACTTC.

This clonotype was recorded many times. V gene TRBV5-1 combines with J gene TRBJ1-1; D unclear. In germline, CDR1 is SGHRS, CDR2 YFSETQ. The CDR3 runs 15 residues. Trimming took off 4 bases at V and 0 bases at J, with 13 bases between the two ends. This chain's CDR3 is CASSGVGSLNTEAFF. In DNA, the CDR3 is TGCGCCAGCAGCGGGGTAGGATCGCTGAACACTGAAGCTTTCTTT.

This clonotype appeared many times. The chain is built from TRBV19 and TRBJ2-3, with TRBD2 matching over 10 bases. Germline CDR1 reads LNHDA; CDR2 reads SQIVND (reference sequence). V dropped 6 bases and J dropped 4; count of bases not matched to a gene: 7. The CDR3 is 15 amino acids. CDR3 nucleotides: TGTGCCAGTAGCAGAGCGGGAGGGTACGCAGATACGCAGTATTTT. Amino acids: CASSRAGGYADTQYF.

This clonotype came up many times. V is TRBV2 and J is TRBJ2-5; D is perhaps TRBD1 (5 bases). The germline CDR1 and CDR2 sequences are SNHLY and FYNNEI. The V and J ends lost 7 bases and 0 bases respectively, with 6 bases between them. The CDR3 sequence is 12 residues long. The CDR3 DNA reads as TGTGCCAGCAACAGGTACCAAGAGACCCAGTACTTC. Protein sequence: CASNRYQETQYF.

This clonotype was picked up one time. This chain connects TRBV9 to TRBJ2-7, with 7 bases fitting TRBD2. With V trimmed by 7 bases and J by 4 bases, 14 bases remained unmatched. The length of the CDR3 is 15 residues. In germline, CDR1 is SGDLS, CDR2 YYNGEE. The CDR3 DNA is TGTGCCAGCGGCCAAGTGGGGGGGGATAGGTACGAGCAGTACTTC. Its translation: CASGQVGGDRYEQYF.

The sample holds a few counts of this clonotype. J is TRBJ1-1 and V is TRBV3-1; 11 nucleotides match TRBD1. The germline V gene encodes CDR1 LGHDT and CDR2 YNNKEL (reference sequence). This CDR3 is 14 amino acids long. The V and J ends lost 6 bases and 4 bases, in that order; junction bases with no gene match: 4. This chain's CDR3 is CASRGQGVGTEAFF. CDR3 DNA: TGTGCCAGCAGGGGACAGGGGGTCGGCACTGAAGCTTTCTTT. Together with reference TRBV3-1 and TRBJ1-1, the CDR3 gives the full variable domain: DTAVSQTPKYLVTQMGNDKSIKCEQNLGHDTMYWYKQDSKKFLKIMFSYNNKELIINETVPNRFSPKSPDKAHLNLHINSLELGDSAVYFCASRGQGVGTEAFFGQGTRLTVV.

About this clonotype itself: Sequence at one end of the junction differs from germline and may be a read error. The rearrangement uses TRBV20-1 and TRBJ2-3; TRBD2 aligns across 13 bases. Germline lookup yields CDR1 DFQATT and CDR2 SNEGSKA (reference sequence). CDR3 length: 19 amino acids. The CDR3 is CSARLARGTSGISTDTQYF. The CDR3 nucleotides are TGCAGTGCTAGACTAGCACGCGGGACTAGCGGGATTAGCACAGATACGCAGTATTTC.

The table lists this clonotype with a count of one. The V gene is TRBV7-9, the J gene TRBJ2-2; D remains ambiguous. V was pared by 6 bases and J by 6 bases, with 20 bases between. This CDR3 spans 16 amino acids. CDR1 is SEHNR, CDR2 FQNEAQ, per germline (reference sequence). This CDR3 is CASSYSGVGWSGELFF. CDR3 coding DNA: TGTGCCAGCAGTTACTCGGGCGTGGGCTGGTCCGGGGAGCTGTTTTTT.

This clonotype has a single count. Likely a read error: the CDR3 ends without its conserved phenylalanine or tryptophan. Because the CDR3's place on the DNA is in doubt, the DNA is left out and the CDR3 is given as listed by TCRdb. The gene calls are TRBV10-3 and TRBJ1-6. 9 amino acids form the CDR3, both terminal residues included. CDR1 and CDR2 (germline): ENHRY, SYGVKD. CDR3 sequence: CAISDPGTS.

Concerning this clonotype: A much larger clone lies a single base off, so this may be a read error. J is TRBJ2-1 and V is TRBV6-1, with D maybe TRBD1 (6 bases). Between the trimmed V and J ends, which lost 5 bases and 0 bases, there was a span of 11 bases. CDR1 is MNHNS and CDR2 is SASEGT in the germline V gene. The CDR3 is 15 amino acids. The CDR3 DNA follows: TGTGCCAGCAGTACAGGGCCCGGCTCCTACAATGAGCAGTTCTTC. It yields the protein CASSTGPGSYNEQFF.